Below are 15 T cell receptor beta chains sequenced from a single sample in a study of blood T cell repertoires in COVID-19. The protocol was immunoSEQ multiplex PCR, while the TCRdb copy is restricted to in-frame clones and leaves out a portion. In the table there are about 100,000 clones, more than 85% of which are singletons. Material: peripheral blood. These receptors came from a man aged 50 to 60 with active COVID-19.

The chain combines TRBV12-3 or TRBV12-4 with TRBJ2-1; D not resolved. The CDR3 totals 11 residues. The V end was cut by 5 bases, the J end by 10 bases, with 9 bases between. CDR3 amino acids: CASSQAKEQFF. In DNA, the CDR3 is TGTGCCAGCAGTCAAGCAAAAGAGCAGTTCTTC.

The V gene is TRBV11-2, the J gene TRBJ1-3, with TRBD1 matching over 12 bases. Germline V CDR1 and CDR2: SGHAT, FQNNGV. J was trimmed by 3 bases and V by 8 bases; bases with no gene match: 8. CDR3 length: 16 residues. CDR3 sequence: CASGIRDRGLGNTIYF. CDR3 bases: TGTGCCAGCGGTATCCGGGACAGGGGGCTTGGAAACACCATATATTTT. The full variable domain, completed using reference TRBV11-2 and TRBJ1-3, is EAGVAQSPRYKIIEKRQSVAFWCNPISGHATLYWYQQILGQGPKLLIQFQNNGVVDDSQLPKDRFSAERLKGVDSTLKIQPAKLEDSAVYLCASGIRDRGLGNTIYFGEGSWLTVV.

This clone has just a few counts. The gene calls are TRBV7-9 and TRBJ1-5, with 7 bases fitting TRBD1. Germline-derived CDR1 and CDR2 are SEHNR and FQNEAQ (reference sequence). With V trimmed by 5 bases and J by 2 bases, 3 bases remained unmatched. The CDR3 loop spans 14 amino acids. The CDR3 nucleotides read TGTGCCAGCAGCAGAGGGACAGGCAATCAGCCCCAGCATTTT. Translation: CASSRGTGNQPQHF.

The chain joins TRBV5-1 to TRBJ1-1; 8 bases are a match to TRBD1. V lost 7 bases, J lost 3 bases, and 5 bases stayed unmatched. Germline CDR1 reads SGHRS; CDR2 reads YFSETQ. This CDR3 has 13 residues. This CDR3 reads CASYKDRDTEAFF. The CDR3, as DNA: TGCGCCAGCTACAAGGACAGGGACACTGAAGCTTTCTTT.

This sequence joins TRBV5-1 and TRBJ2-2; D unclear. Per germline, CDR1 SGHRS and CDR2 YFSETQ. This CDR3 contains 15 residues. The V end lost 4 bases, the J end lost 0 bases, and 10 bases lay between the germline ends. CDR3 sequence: CASSQLTSNTGELFF. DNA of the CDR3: TGCGCCAGCAGCCAATTGACATCGAACACCGGGGAGCTGTTTTTT.

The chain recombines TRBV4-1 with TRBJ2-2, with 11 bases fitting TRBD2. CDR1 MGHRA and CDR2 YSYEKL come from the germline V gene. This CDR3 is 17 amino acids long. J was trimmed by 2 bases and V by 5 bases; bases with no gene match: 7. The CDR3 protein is CASSFGLAGPNTGELFF. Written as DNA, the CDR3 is TGCGCCAGCAGCTTTGGACTAGCGGGTCCCAACACCGGGGAGCTGTTTTTT.

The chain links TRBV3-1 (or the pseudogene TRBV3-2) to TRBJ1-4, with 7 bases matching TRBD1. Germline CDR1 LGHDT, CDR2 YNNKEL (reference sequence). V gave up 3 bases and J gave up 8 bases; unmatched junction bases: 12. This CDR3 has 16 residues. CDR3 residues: CASSHPTVGGREKLFF. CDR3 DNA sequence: TGTGCCAGCAGCCACCCGACGGTAGGGGGCCGGGAAAAACTGTTTTTT.

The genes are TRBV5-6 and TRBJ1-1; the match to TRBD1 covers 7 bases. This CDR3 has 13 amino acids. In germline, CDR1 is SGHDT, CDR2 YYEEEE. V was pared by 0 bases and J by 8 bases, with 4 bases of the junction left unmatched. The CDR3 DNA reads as TGTGCCAGCAGCTTGGCCGTACAGGGGGAAGCTTTCTTT. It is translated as CASSLAVQGEAFF. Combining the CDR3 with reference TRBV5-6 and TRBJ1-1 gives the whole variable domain DAGVTQSPTHLIKTRGQQVTLRCSPKSGHDTVSWYQQALGQGPQFIFQYYEEEERQRGNFPDRFSGHQFPNYSSELNVNALLLGDSALYLCASSLAVQGEAFFGQGTRLTVV.

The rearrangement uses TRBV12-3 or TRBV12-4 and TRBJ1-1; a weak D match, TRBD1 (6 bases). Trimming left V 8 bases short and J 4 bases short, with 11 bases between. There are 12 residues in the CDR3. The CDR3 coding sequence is TGTGCCAGCGCTGGGGGGGCCACTGAAGCTTTCTTT. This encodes CASAGGATEAFF.

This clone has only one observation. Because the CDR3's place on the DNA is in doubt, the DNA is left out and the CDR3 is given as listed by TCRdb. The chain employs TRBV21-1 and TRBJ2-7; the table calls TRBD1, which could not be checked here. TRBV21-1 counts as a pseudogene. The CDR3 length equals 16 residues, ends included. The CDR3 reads CASSKVGQGASYEQYV.

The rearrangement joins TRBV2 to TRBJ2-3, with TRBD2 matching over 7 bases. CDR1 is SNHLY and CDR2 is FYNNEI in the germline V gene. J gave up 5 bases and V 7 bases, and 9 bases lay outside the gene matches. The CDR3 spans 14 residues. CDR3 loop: CASTRLAVRDTQYF. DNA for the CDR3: TGTGCCAGCACTCGACTAGCCGTGCGAGATACGCAGTATTTT. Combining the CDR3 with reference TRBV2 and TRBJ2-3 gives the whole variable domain EPEVTQTPSHQVTQMGQEVILRCVPISNHLYFYWYRQILGQKVEFLVSFYNNEISEKSEIFDDQFSVERPDGSNFTLKIRSTKLEDSAMYFCASTRLAVRDTQYFGPGTRLTVL.

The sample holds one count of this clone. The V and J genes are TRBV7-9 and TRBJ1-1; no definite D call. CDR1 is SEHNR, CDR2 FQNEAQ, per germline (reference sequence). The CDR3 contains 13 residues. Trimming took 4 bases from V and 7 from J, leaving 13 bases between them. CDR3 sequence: CASSYKTGSEAFF. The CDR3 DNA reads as TGTGCCAGCAGCTATAAGACGGGAAGTGAAGCTTTCTTT.

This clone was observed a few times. The CDR3 is CASSGSGGARNEQFF. For the CDR3, the DNA is TGTGCCAGCAGCGGAAGCGGGGGGGCAAGAAATGAGCAGTTCTTC. The rearrangement links TRBV9 to TRBJ2-1, with 10 bases matching TRBD2. This CDR3 comprises 15 residues. Germline V lookup: CDR1 SGDLS, CDR2 YYNGEE. V was pared by 3 bases and J by 7 bases, with 7 bases of the junction left unmatched.

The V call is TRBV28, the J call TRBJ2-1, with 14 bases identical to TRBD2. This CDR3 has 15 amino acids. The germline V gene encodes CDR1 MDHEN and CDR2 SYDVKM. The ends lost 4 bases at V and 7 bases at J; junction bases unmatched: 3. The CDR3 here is CASSSGTSGSNEQFF. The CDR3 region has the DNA TGTGCCAGCAGTTCCGGGACTAGCGGGAGTAATGAGCAGTTCTTC.

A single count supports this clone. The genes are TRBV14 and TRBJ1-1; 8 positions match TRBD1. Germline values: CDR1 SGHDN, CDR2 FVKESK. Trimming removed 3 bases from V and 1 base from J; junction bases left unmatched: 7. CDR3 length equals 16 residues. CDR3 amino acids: CASSQPRTGWNTEAFF. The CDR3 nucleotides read TGTGCCAGCAGCCAGCCTCGGACAGGGTGGAACACTGAAGCTTTCTTT.